This paragraph reports one TCR beta chain. Antigen unknown. This sample was taken from a study of blood T cells in healthy people across ages. The authors drew around 11 milliliters of peripheral blood from each donor. Through a sample-barcoded 5' primer and a J-beta primer mix, a second PCR was run for roughly 6 to 12 cycles. A single record per CDR3 protein comes from TCRdb applying MiXCR to the 5' RACE reads. The table includes roughly 2 million distinct CDR3 sequences, approximately 50% detected once. Study outcomes and limitations: Long-lived donors had more naive CD4+ cells and higher diversity than aged donors. CMV infection status of these donors was not known.

Germline V gene lookup returns CDR1 SGHRS and CDR2 YFSETQ. The CDR3 has 11 amino acids. V lost 7 bases to trimming and J lost 2 bases, with 5 bases between them. The V gene is TRBV5-1, the J gene TRBJ2-3, with D unclear. The sequence was obtained from a woman aged 35 to 49 in good health. The material sequenced was blood. CDR3: CASHNTDTQYF. CDR3 nucleotide sequence: TGCGCCAGCCACAACACAGATACGCAGTATTTT. The full variable domain, with the rest looked up from reference TRBV5-1 and TRBJ2-3, is KAGVTQTPRYLIKTRGQQVTLSCSPISGHRSVSWYQQTPGQGLQFLFEYFSETQRNKGNFPGRFSGRQFSNSRSEMNVSTLELGDSALYLCASHNTDTQYFGPGTRLTVL.